The 31 T cell receptor beta chains presented below share a single source sample, sequenced in a study of shared clonotypes between healthy human individuals. Sequencing used immunoSEQ multiplex PCR; TCRdb keeps in-frame clones, though not all of them. The data hold about 700,000 clones, with about 90% observed a single time. Naive CD8 cells were CD45RO-negative, positively selected for CCR7, excluding terminally differentiated effector memory CD45RA+ cells. The sequenced sample was naive CD8+ T cells sorted from blood. All receptors derive from a man aged 30-40 years in good health.

The V and J genes are TRBV7-9 and TRBJ2-5; D is undetermined. This CDR3 comprises 12 residues. V gave up 6 bases and J gave up 5 bases, with 10 bases separating them. The germline V gene encodes CDR1 SEHNR and CDR2 FQNEAQ (reference sequence). The CDR3 protein is CASRGMGETQYF. Written as DNA, the CDR3 is TGTGCCAGCAGAGGGATGGGGGAGACCCAGTACTTC.

The gene calls are TRBV11-2 and TRBJ2-7, with a possible D match to TRBD1 (6 bases). V lost 4 bases and J 0 bases, leaving 10 bases between the germline ends. From germline, CDR1 is SGHAT and CDR2 FQNNGV. The CDR3 has 14 residues. This CDR3 is CASSYDRTSYEQYF. CDR3 DNA: TGTGCCAGCAGCTATGACAGGACCTCCTACGAGCAGTACTTC.

This clone was recorded only once. V is TRBV5-6 and J is TRBJ2-7; D not certain. The CDR3 runs 13 residues. Germline-derived CDR1 and CDR2 are SGHDT and YYEEEE. The V end was cut by 0 bases, the J end by 5 bases, with 9 bases between. The CDR3 is CASSLAGRDEQYF. In nucleotides, the CDR3 is TGTGCCAGCAGCTTGGCAGGTCGGGACGAGCAGTACTTC.

The chain uses TRBV30 and TRBJ1-1; D unclear. The CDR3 is made up of 12 amino acids. V gave up 2 bases and J gave up 8 bases, with 12 bases separating them. Germline values: CDR1 GTSNPN, CDR2 SVGIG (reference sequence). CDR3 amino acids: CAWSTPGFEAFF. The CDR3 nucleotides read TGTGCCTGGAGTACCCCTGGCTTCGAAGCTTTCTTT.

The genes are TRBV5-8 and TRBJ2-3, with D perhaps given as TRBD1 or TRBD2 (5 bases each). Germline CDR1 SGHTS, CDR2 YDEGEE. V was cut by 1 base and J by 2 bases, with 14 bases left in between. CDR3 length equals 16 residues. CDR3 sequence: CASSLYRLGTTDTQYF. Here the CDR3 DNA reads TGTGCCAGCAGCTTGTACCGGTTGGGGACCACAGATACGCAGTATTTT.

The rearrangement joins TRBV7-2 to TRBJ2-1, with D hard to call. Trimming removed 4 bases at V and 7 bases at J, with 11 bases between. In germline, CDR1 is SGHTA, CDR2 FQGNSA. The length of the CDR3 is 13 residues. This CDR3 is CASSSPLRNEQFF. CDR3 DNA sequence: TGTGCCAGCAGCTCCCCCTTAAGGAATGAGCAGTTCTTC.

The rearrangement links TRBV14 to TRBJ1-1, with 8 bases fitting TRBD1. CDR1 is SGHDN, CDR2 FVKESK, per germline. The CDR3 sequence is 20 residues long. Trimming took 4 bases from V and 0 from J; bases not matched to a gene: 19. This CDR3 reads CASSLTPGQGPPFMNTEAFF. The CDR3, as DNA: TGTGCCAGCAGCCTTACTCCTGGACAGGGCCCACCATTCATGAACACTGAAGCTTTCTTT.

The chain has TRBV19 and TRBJ2-3; D is uncertain. The CDR3 is 14 residues long. In germline, CDR1 is LNHDA, CDR2 SQIVND (reference sequence). V lost 1 base and J 4 bases, leaving 9 bases between the germline ends. Written as DNA, the CDR3 is TGTGCCAGTAGTATAGTAGCCGTTCCAGATACGCAGTATTTT. It codes for CASSIVAVPDTQYF. The whole variable domain, filled in from reference TRBV19 and TRBJ2-3, reads DGGITQSPKYLFRKEGQNVTLSCEQNLNHDAMYWYRQDPGQGLRLIYYSQIVNDFQKGDIAEGYSVSREKKESFPLTVTSAQKNPTAFYLCASSIVAVPDTQYFGPGTRLTVL.

The chain recombines TRBV28 with TRBJ1-1, with D perhaps TRBD1 (6 bases). V lost 8 bases to trimming and J lost 1 base, with 17 bases between them. The germline CDR1 and CDR2 sequences are MDHEN and SYDVKM. CDR3 length: 15 residues. CDR3 amino acids: CASRFALGGNTEAFF. CDR3 in DNA: TGTGCCAGCCGATTCGCGTTAGGGGGGAACACTGAAGCTTTCTTT.

The sample holds a few counts of this clone. The V and J genes are TRBV5-4 and TRBJ2-1; 8 bases line up with TRBD2. J gave up 5 bases and V 4 bases, and 8 bases lay outside the gene matches. The CDR3 length is 15 residues. From germline, CDR1 is SGHNT and CDR2 YYREEE (reference sequence). As DNA, the CDR3 is TGTGCCAGCAGCAGACTAGCGCGTTCCAACAATGAGCAGTTCTTC. It codes for CASSRLARSNNEQFF.

On this clone: It differs at one base from a far larger clone, so likely a read error. Other DNA sequences in this specimen translate into the identical CDR3. The chain couples TRBV27 to TRBJ2-2; D is unclear. This CDR3 is 12 amino acids long. The germline CDR1 and CDR2 sequences are MNHEY and SMNVEV (reference sequence). Trimming took off 6 bases at V and 3 bases at J, with 5 bases between the two ends. The CDR3 DNA is TGTGCCAGCAGCCCAGACACCGGGGAGCTGTTTTTT. This translates into CASSPDTGELFF.

V gene TRBV7-2 combines with J gene TRBJ2-7; 10 bases align to TRBD2. The ends lost 1 base at V and 1 base at J; junction bases unmatched: 4. Germline CDR1 reads SGHTA; CDR2 reads FQGNSA. CDR3 length: 16 amino acids. The CDR3 spells CASSLGLAGESYEQYF. CDR3 in DNA: TGTGCCAGCAGCTTAGGCCTAGCGGGAGAGTCCTACGAGCAGTACTTC.

In the case of this clone: Other DNA sequences from this sample encode an identical CDR3 as well. The chain recombines TRBV12-1 with TRBJ2-3. TRBV12-1 constitutes a pseudogene. This CDR3 has 17 amino acids. In DNA, the CDR3 is TGTGCCAGTCCTTATCTCTTAGTTCGGACCTACACAGATACGCAGTATTTT. Its translation: CASPYLLVRTYTDTQYF.

This clone was counted a single time. V gene TRBV5-1 combines with J gene TRBJ2-1; 16 bases align to TRBD2. This CDR3 is built from 21 residues. V lost 3 bases to trimming and J lost 4 bases; unmatched junction nucleotides: 16. CDR1 is SGHRS, CDR2 YFSETQ, per germline. In nucleotides, the CDR3 is TGCGCCAGCAGCTGGACCCGGGAACTAGGGACTAGCGGGAGGGATTACAATGAGCAGTTCTTC. Translated: CASSWTRELGTSGRDYNEQFF.

Here the CDR3 DNA reads TGTGCCAGCAGCCTAGGGACAGGGAGACCCACCGAGCAGTACTTC. This encodes CASSLGTGRPTEQYF. The chain uses TRBV5-4 and TRBJ2-7; 9 positions match TRBD1. CDR1 is SGHNT, CDR2 YYREEE, per germline (reference sequence). The CDR3 is made up of 15 amino acids. J was trimmed by 6 bases and V by 4 bases; bases with no gene match: 11.

The rearrangement uses TRBV9 and TRBJ2-6; 12 positions match TRBD1. The CDR3 sequence is 18 residues long. Per the germline V gene, CDR1 is SGDLS and CDR2 is YYNGEE. V lost 3 bases and J lost 3; bases outside the gene matches: 7. DNA for the CDR3: TGTGCCAGCAGCGGTCGGGGACAGGGGGCGCTTGGGGCCAACGTCCTGACTTTC. This translates into CASSGRGQGALGANVLTF.

Worth noting for this clone: The same CDR3 can be traced to other DNA sequences in this sample. This chain joins TRBV13 and TRBJ1-3; possible D gene TRBD1, 5 bases. The CDR3 has 14 amino acids. Trimming pared 0 bases from V and 4 bases from J, leaving 7 bases between. Per germline, CDR1 PRHDT and CDR2 FYEKMQ (reference sequence). The chain's CDR3 is CASSLGGAGNTIYF. CDR3 coding DNA: TGTGCCAGCAGCTTAGGAGGGGCCGGAAACACCATATATTTT.

The chain combines TRBV7-9 with TRBJ2-2, with a possible D match to TRBD1 (7 bases). Trimming left V 5 bases short and J 4 bases short, with 11 bases between. This CDR3 is built from 14 residues. Germline V gene data show CDR1 as SEHNR and CDR2 as FQNEAQ (reference sequence). The chain's CDR3 is CASSPRGATGELFF. The CDR3 DNA reads TGTGCCAGCAGCCCCAGGGGGGCCACCGGGGAGCTGTTTTTT.

The gene calls are TRBV28 and TRBJ2-1; 8 bases are shared with TRBD2. Trimming cost V 8 bases and J 4 bases; bases outside gene matches: 7. The germline V gene has CDR1 MDHEN and CDR2 SYDVKM. This CDR3 region has 14 residues. The CDR3 region has the DNA TGTGCCAGCCTCCGACTAGCGACTTACAATGAGCAGTTCTTC. This translates into CASLRLATYNEQFF.

The gene calls are TRBV10-3 and TRBJ2-7; the match to TRBD2 covers 10 bases. The CDR3 length is 15 residues. V shed 5 bases, J shed 3 bases, and the junction held 7 bases outside the gene matches. CDR1 and CDR2 from the germline V gene are ENHRY and SYGVKD. CDR3 bases: TGTGCCATCAGTTCTAGCGGGAGCCCGGGCTACGAGCAGTACTTC. Residues: CAISSSGSPGYEQYF.

The rearrangement uses TRBV29-1 and TRBJ2-2; D tentatively fits TRBD1 or TRBD2 (5 bases each). V lost 3 bases and J 5 bases, leaving 10 bases between the germline ends. The length of the CDR3 is 13 residues. Germline-derived CDR1 and CDR2 are SQVTM and ANQGSEA. The CDR3 sequence: CSVDWGFTGELFF. The CDR3 nucleotides read TGCAGCGTTGATTGGGGGTTTACCGGGGAGCTGTTTTTT.

The chain has TRBV28 and TRBJ2-7; D gene uncertain. This CDR3 is built from 14 residues. The germline gives CDR1 MDHEN, CDR2 SYDVKM. Trimming stripped 3 bases from V and 3 bases from J, with 12 bases between. In nucleotides, the CDR3 is TGTGCCAGCAGTTTCGTAGGCGGAGTCTACGAGCAGTACTTC. This encodes CASSFVGGVYEQYF.

The chain combines TRBV11-3 with TRBJ2-7, with D tentatively TRBD1 or TRBD2 (5 bases each). V gave up 4 bases and J gave up 3 bases, with 16 bases separating them. CDR3 size: 15 residues. Germline V lookup: CDR1 SGHNT, CDR2 YENEEA. CDR3 sequence (DNA): TGTGCCAGCAGCTCTAAGGAGGACAACCACTACGAGCAGTACTTC. Residues: CASSSKEDNHYEQYF. The full variable domain, in which reference TRBV11-3 and TRBJ2-7 provide the parts outside the CDR3, is EAGVVQSPRYKIIEKKQPVAFWCNPISGHNTLYWYLQNLGQGPELLIRYENEEAVDDSQLPKDRFSAERLKGVDSTLKIQPAELGDSAVYLCASSSKEDNHYEQYFGPGTRLTVT.

This chain joins TRBV19 and TRBJ1-1; D is unresolved. The CDR3 is 12 residues long. V lost 6 bases to trimming and J lost 4 bases, with 9 bases between them. The germline V gene has CDR1 LNHDA and CDR2 SQIVND (reference sequence). As DNA, the CDR3 is TGTGCCAGTAGGCGAATTAGCACTGAAGCTTTCTTT. It encodes CASRRISTEAFF.

The chain carries TRBV7-9 and TRBJ2-7; maybe TRBD2 (5 bases). Germline V gene sequence: CDR1 SEHNR, CDR2 FQNEAQ (reference sequence). This CDR3 is built from 14 residues. Trimming cost V 3 bases and J 2 bases, with 11 bases left between them. The CDR3 loop is CASSFLAETYEQYF. The CDR3 DNA reads as TGTGCCAGCAGCTTCCTAGCAGAAACCTACGAGCAGTACTTC.

This chain connects TRBV7-2 to TRBJ2-7; D is ambiguous. Germline V CDR1 and CDR2: SGHTA, FQGNSA. V lost 2 bases to trimming and J lost 2 bases, with 13 bases between them. The CDR3 totals 15 residues. This CDR3 is CASSLTGSFAYEQYF. In DNA, the CDR3 is TGTGCCAGCAGCTTAACCGGATCGTTCGCCTACGAGCAGTACTTC. The full variable domain, with the rest looked up from reference TRBV7-2 and TRBJ2-7, is GAGVSQSPSNKVTEKGKDVELRCDPISGHTALYWYRQSLGQGLEFLIYFQGNSAPDKSGLPSDRFSAERTGGSVSTLTIQRTQQEDSAVYLCASSLTGSFAYEQYFGPGTRLTVT.

Only one count was recorded for this clone. The V and J genes are TRBV28 and TRBJ2-2, with TRBD1 matching 7 bases. The CDR3 extends over 15 amino acids. Germline V gene lookup returns CDR1 MDHEN and CDR2 SYDVKM. V was clipped by 5 bases and J by 2 bases; unmatched bases: 5. The CDR3 loop reads CASSPGTANTGELFF. The CDR3 coding sequence is TGTGCCAGCAGTCCCGGGACAGCCAACACCGGGGAGCTGTTTTTT.

This clone was found many times. The genes are TRBV5-4 and TRBJ1-4; 7 nucleotides match TRBD1. Germline CDR1 and CDR2: SGHNT and YYREEE (reference sequence). The CDR3 contains 14 residues. Germline trimming cut 2 bases from V and 15 bases from J; bases unmatched to any gene: 13. CDR3 residues: CASSLGGRPQELFF. The CDR3 DNA sequence: TGTGCCAGCAGCTTAGGGGGCAGGCCCCAAGAATTGTTTTTT.

This chain links TRBV21-1 with TRBJ1-2; the DNA was not used to check the table's D call, TRBD1. TRBV21-1 is a pseudogene segment. This CDR3 is built from 15 residues. This CDR3 reads CASSPLSGTATIYTF. The DNA of the CDR3 is TGTGCCAGCAGCCCACTCTCCGGGACAGCAACAATCTACACCTTC.

The chain joins TRBV7-8 to TRBJ2-1; 9 bases align to TRBD1. With V trimmed by 1 base and J by 8 bases, 3 bases remained unmatched. CDR1 is SGHVS, CDR2 FQNEAQ, per germline. The CDR3 runs to 14 residues. CDR3 in DNA: TGTGCCAGCAGCTTAGTGACAGGGGGTGATGAGCAGTTCTTC. Translating it yields CASSLVTGGDEQFF.

V gene TRBV29-1 combines with J gene TRBJ2-5, with D possibly being TRBD2 (6 bases). From germline, CDR1 is SQVTM and CDR2 ANQGSEA. This CDR3 has 19 residues. Between the trimmed V and J ends, which lost 1 base and 4 bases, there was a span of 28 bases. The CDR3 sequence is CSVEATTSLADWVGETQYF. The CDR3 DNA follows: TGCAGCGTTGAAGCCACGACTAGTCTAGCAGACTGGGTTGGAGAGACCCAGTACTTC. The whole variable domain, filled in from reference TRBV29-1 and TRBJ2-5, reads SAVISQKPSRDICQRGTSLTIQCQVDSQVTMMFWYRQQPGQSLTLIATANQGSEATYESGFVIDKFPISRPNLTFSTLTVSNMSPEDSSIYLCSVEATTSLADWVGETQYFGPGTRLLVL.